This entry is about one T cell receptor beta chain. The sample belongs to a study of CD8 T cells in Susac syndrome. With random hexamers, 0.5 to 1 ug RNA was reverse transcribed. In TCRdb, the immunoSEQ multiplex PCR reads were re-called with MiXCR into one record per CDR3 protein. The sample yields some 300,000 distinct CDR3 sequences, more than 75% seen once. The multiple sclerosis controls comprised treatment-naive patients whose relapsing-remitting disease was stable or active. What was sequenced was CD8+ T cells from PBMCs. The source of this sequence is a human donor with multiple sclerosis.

The CDR3 reads CASSEGSRYF. The CDR3 coding sequence is TGTGCCAGCAGTGAGGGCTCCCGGTATTTT. This chain uses TRBV28 with TRBJ2-3; D possibly corresponds to TRBD2 (5 bases). V was clipped by 5 bases and J by 14 bases, with 11 bases between them. Germline CDR1 and CDR2: MDHEN and SYDVKM. This CDR3 spans 10 amino acids. Variable domain in full (rest from reference TRBV28 and TRBJ2-3): DVKVTQSSRYLVKRTGEKVFLECVQDMDHENMFWYRQDPGLGLRLIYFSYDVKMKEKGDIPEGYSVSREKKERFSLILESASTNQTSMYLCASSEGSRYFGPGTRLTVL.